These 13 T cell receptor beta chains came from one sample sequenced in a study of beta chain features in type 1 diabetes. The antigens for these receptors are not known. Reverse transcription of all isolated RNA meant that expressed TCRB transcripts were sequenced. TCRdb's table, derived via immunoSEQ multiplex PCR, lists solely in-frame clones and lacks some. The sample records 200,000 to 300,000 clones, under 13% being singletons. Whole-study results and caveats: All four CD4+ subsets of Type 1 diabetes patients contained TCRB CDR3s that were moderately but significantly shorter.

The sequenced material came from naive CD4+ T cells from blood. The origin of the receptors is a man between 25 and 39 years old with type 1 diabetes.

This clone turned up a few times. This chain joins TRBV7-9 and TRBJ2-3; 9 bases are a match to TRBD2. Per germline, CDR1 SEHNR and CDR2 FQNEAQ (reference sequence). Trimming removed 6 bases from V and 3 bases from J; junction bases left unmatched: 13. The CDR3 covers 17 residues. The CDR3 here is CASSHAQVAGETDTQYF. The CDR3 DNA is TGTGCCAGCAGTCACGCCCAAGTAGCGGGGGAAACAGATACGCAGTATTTT. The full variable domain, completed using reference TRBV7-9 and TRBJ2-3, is DTGVSQNPRHKITKRGQNVTFRCDPISEHNRLYWYRQTLGQGPEFLTYFQNEAQLEKSRLLSDRFSAERPKGSFSTLEIQRTEQGDSAMYLCASSHAQVAGETDTQYFGPGTRLTVL.

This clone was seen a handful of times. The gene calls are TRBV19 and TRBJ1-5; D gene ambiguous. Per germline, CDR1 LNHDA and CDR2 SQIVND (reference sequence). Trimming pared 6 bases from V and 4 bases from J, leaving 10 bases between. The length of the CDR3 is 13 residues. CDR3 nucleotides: TGTGCCAGTAGCCAGAGGCCAAATCAGCCCCAGCATTTT. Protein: CASSQRPNQPQHF.

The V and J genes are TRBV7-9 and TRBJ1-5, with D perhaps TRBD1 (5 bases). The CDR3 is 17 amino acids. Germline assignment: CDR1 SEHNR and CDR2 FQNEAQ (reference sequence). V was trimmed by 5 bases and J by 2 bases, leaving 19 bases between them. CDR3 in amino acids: CASSPGTSEVGNQPQHF. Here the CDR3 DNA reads TGTGCCAGCAGCCCCGGGACTAGTGAAGTTGGCAATCAGCCCCAGCATTTT.

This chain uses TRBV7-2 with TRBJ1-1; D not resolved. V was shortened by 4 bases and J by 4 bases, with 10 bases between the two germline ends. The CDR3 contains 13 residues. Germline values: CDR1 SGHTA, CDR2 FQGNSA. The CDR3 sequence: CASSSGFTTEAFF. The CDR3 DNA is TGTGCCAGCAGCTCCGGGTTCACCACTGAAGCTTTCTTT. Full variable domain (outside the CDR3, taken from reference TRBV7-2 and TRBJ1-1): GAGVSQSPSNKVTEKGKDVELRCDPISGHTALYWYRQSLGQGLEFLIYFQGNSAPDKSGLPSDRFSAERTGGSVSTLTIQRTQQEDSAVYLCASSSGFTTEAFFGQGTRLTVV.

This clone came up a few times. The CDR3 protein is CAWSTLQGQPQHF. The CDR3 DNA follows: TGTGCCTGGAGTACCCTACAGGGCCAGCCCCAGCATTTT. This chain joins TRBV30 and TRBJ1-5, with D possibly matching TRBD1 (6 bases). Per germline, CDR1 GTSNPN and CDR2 SVGIG (reference sequence). This CDR3 comprises 13 residues. The V end lost 2 bases, the J end lost 7 bases, and 12 bases lay between the germline ends.

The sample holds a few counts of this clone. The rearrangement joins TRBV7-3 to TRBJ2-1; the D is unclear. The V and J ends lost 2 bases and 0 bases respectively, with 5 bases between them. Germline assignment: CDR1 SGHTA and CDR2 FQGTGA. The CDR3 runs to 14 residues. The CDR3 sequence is CASSLLSSYNEQFF. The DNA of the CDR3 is TGTGCCAGCAGCTTACTCAGCTCCTACAATGAGCAGTTCTTC.

CDR3 coding DNA: TGCGCCAGCAGCTTCCAGGGGGGCAATGAGCAGTTCTTC. It specifies CASSFQGGNEQFF. The chain recombines TRBV4-1 with TRBJ2-1, with D possibly TRBD1 on 7 matching bases. Looked up from germline, CDR1 is MGHRA and CDR2 is YSYEKL. Trimming pared 5 bases from V and 6 bases from J, leaving 11 bases between. The CDR3 is made up of 13 amino acids.

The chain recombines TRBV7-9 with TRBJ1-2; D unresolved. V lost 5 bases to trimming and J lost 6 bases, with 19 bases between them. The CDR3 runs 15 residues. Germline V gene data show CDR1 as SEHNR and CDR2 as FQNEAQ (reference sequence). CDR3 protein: CASSPRIREVDGYTF. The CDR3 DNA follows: TGTGCCAGCAGCCCCCGAATCCGGGAGGTAGATGGCTACACCTTC.

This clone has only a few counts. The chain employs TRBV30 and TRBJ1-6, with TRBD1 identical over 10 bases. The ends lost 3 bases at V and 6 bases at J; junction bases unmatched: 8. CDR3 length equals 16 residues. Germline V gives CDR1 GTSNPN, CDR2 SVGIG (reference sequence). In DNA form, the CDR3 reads TGTGCCTGGAGGACAGGGGGCGGCTCCCTTAATTCACCCCTCCACTTT. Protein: CAWRTGGGSLNSPLHF.

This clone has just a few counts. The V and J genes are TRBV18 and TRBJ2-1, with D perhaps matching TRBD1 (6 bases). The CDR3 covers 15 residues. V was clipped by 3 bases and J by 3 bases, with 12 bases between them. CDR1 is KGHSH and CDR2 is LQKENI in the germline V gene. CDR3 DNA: TGTGCCAGCTCACCCCTAGGGGGAAGCTACAATGAGCAGTTCTTC. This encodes CASSPLGGSYNEQFF.

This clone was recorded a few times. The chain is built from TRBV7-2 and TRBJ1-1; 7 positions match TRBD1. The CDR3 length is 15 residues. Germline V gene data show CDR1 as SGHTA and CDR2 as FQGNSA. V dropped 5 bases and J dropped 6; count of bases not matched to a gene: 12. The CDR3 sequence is CASSGRQGGAAEAFF. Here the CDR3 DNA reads TGTGCCAGCAGCGGACGACAGGGCGGTGCGGCTGAAGCTTTCTTT.

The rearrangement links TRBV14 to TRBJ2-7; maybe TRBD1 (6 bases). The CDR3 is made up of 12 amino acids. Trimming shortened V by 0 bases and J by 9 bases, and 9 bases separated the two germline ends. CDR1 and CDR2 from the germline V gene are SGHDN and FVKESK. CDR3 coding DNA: TGTGCCAGCAGCCAAGATAGGGGGAGGCAGTACTTC. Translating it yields CASSQDRGRQYF.

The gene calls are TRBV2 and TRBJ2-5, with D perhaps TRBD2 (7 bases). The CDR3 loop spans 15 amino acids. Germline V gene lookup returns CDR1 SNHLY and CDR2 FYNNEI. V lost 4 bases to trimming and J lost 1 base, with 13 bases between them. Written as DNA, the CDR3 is TGTGCCAGCAGTGGGTCGGGGGGCCTCCAAGAGACCCAGTACTTC. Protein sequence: CASSGSGGLQETQYF.